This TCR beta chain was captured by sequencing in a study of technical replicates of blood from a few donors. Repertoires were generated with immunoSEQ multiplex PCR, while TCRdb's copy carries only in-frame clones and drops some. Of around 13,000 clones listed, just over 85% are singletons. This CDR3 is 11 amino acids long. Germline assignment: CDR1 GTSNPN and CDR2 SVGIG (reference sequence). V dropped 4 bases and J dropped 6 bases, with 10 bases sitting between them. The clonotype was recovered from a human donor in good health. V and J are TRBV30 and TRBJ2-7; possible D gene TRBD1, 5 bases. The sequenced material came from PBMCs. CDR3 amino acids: CAWTGSVEQYF. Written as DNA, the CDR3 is TGTGCCTGGACAGGGTCCGTCGAGCAGTACTTC.